The TCR beta chain under discussion was sequenced for a study of T-cell reconstitution after alpha-beta-depleted transplantation in children. This clonotype was counted only a few times. The antigen remains undetermined. One end of the junction is discordant with germline, which a read error may explain. Preparation of the TCRbeta library used unique molecular identifiers. From the PCR reads, TCRdb called clonotypes with MiXCR, one entry per CDR3 protein. The sample holds approximately 520,000 distinct CDR3 sequences, 10% to 12% seen once. CDR3 length: 11 amino acids. CDR1 is SGHTA, CDR2 FQGNSA, per germline. Overall study findings and caveats: Roughly two months post-transplant, alpha-beta T cells reportedly originated from several hundred graft clones that had expanded. Surviving recipient T cells and thymic progenitors accounted for the high day-60 TCRbeta diversity observed in some patients. Newly produced T cells mostly provided counts and TCRbeta diversity after one year, as hyperexpanded clones declined.

The clonotype originates from a female patient aged 2-10 years who had a stem cell transplant for aplastic anemia, so the T cells may come from the graft donor. The sequencing here drew on PBMCs, mostly from graft donor cells, taken 180 days after TCRalphabeta/CD19-depleted stem cell transplant. This sequence joins TRBV7-2 and TRBJ2-5; D call uncertain. The chain's CDR3 is CASSGREAQYF. CDR3 bases: TGTGCCAGCAGCGGAAGAGAGGCCCAGTACTTC. The whole variable domain, filled in from reference TRBV7-2 and TRBJ2-5, reads GAGVSQSPSNKVTEKGKDVELRCDPISGHTALYWYRQSLGQGLEFLIYFQGNSAPDKSGLPSDRFSAERTGGSVSTLTIQRTQQEDSAVYLCASSGREAQYFGPGTRLLVL.